These T cell receptor beta chains were read from a single sample in a study of blood T cell repertoires in COVID-19. Profiling relied on immunoSEQ multiplex PCR, and the TCRdb table lists in-frame clones only, not all of them. The table includes 75,000 to 95,000 clones, 85% detected once. The sample consisted of peripheral blood. The receptor set was obtained from a man aged 45 to 65 with acute or convalescent COVID-19. CDR3s include the opening cysteine and the closing phenylalanine or tryptophan. A D gene is named only where the DNA matches it firmly. Clone size, where shown, is once, few, many, or a class for clones that have expanded.

TRBV30,NA,TRBD1,14,TRBJ1-4,TGTGCCTGGAGTAGGGGACAGATGAATGAAAAACTGTTTTTT,CAWSRGQMNEKLFF
TRBV10-3,NA,TRBD2,15,TRBJ2-7,TGTGCCATCAGTGATTTGGGCGGGAGAAGCTACGAGCAGTACTTC,CAISDLGGRSYEQYF
TRBV19,NA,NA,18,TRBJ1-2,TGTGCCAGTAGTGTCTCCGGGGGACCTGACGGGGTATTCTATGGCTACACCTTC,CASSVSGGPDGVFYGYTF
TRBV5-1,NA,TRBD1,14,TRBJ2-2,TGCGCCAGCAGCCTACAGGGGGGAACCGGGGAGCTGTTTTTT,CASSLQGGTGELFF
TRBV6-5,NA,NA,16,TRBJ2-1,TGTGCCAGCAGTTACTCCGTGGGGCGCTCCTACAATGAGCAGTTCTTC,CASSYSVGRSYNEQFF
TRBV20-1,NA,NA,10,TRBJ2-1,TGCAGTGTATTCTTTAATGAGCAGTTCTTC,CSVFFNEQFF
TRBV6-6,NA,NA,15,TRBJ1-3,TGTGCCAGCAGCCCTGACACTAGCTCTGGAAACACCATATATTTT,CASSPDTSSGNTIYF
TRBV6-2/TRBV6-3,NA,NA,14,TRBJ2-7,TGTGCCAGCAGTTACGGTATCGGGGGCTACGAGCAGTACTTC,CASSYGIGGYEQYF
TRBV11-1,NA,NA,14,TRBJ2-3,TGTGCCAGCAGCTCTGACCCAGGGGTGGATACGCAGTATTTT,CASSSDPGVDTQYF
TRBV2,NA,NA,13,TRBJ2-5,TGTGCCAGCAGTGCCCTACAGGGTGAGACCCAGTACTTC,CASSALQGETQYF
TRBV21-1,few,NA,13,TRBJ2-7,TGTGCCAGCAGCAAAGCTAGAGCCTACGAGCAGTACTTC,CASSKARAYEQYF
TRBV24-1,NA,NA,12,TRBJ1-2,TGTGCCACCAGTGATAGGAGGGATGGCTACACCTTC,CATSDRRDGYTF
TRBV7-2,NA,NA,14,TRBJ1-2,TGTGCCAGCAACCTAAGAGGCACTAACTATGGCTACACCTTC,CASNLRGTNYGYTF
TRBV20-1,NA,TRBD2,15,TRBJ2-7,TGCAGTGCTAGTGCCGGGACTAGCGTATCCTACGAGCAGTACTTC,CSASAGTSVSYEQYF
TRBV7-8,NA,NA,16,TRBJ1-3,TGTGCCAGCAGCTTAGGGTCCCGGAGCTCTGGAAACACCATATATTTT,CASSLGSRSSGNTIYF
TRBV6-5,NA,NA,13,TRBJ1-5,TGTGCCAGCAGTCCCCGGCCGGGTCAGCCCCAGCATTTT,CASSPRPGQPQHF
TRBV5-1,NA,TRBD1,16,TRBJ2-5,TGCGCCAGCGGGTTGAACGGACAGGGGGTAAAAGAGACCCAGTACTTC,CASGLNGQGVKETQYF
TRBV11-3,NA,TRBD2,16,TRBJ2-1,TGTGCCAGCAGCTTAGATCTCGCGGGAGGCCACAATGAGCAGTTCTTC,CASSLDLAGGHNEQFF
TRBV6-2/TRBV6-3,NA,NA,13,TRBJ1-2,TGTGCCAGCAGTTCCGGGACATCGGGAGGCTACACCTTC,CASSSGTSGGYTF
TRBV10-3,NA,NA,12,TRBJ1-2,TGTGCCATCAGGGGGGCCATCCATGGCTACACCTTC,CAIRGAIHGYTF
TRBV19,NA,TRBD1,14,TRBJ2-7,TGTGCCAGTAGTATAGGGGACAGCTCCTACGAGCAGTACTTC,CASSIGDSSYEQYF
TRBV11-2,NA,NA,15,TRBJ2-7,TGTGCCAGCAGCTACGAACCGGGACAAGCCTACGAGCAGTACTTC,CASSYEPGQAYEQYF
TRBV5-5,NA,NA,15,TRBJ2-7,TGTGCCAGCAGCCACAACCAGGGAACGGGTTACGAGCAGTACTTC,CASSHNQGTGYEQYF
TRBV5-8,NA,NA,12,TRBJ2-1,TGTGCCAGCAGCCTGACAAACTATGAGCAGTTCTTC,CASSLTNYEQFF
TRBV5-1,NA,TRBD1,14,TRBJ2-7,TGCGCCAGCAGCTTGGGACAGGGGGACTACGAGCAGTACTTC,CASSLGQGDYEQYF
TRBV9,NA,NA,16,TRBJ2-1,TGTGCCAGCAGCCCGGGGGTGGGGAACTCCTACAATGAGCAGTTCTTC,CASSPGVGNSYNEQFF
TRBV27,NA,NA,13,TRBJ1-5,TGTGCCAGCAGCCGGGGGTGGAATCAGCCCCAGCATTTT,CASSRGWNQPQHF
TRBV5-1,NA,TRBD2,19,TRBJ2-1,TGCGCCAGCAGCTTGGAAGGTAGCGGGAGGGCCCCTTCCTACAATGAGCAGTTCTTC,CASSLEGSGRAPSYNEQFF
TRBV6-6,NA,TRBD1,14,TRBJ1-6,TGTGCCAGCAGTTTGGGACAGCTAAATTCACCCCTCCACTTT,CASSLGQLNSPLHF
TRBV3-1/TRBV3-2,NA,NA,17,TRBJ2-1,TGTGCCAGCAGCCGACAGGGAGGTTTAGAGTCCTACAATGAGCAGTTCTTC,CASSRQGGLESYNEQFF
TRBV27,NA,TRBD2,17,TRBJ2-7,TGTGCCAGCGGCCCTCCTGGGAATAGCGGGAGAAGCTACGAGCAGTACTTC,CASGPPGNSGRSYEQYF
TRBV4-3,NA,NA,15,TRBJ1-3,TGCGCCAGCAGCCAAGGACAGGTTACTGGAAACACCATATATTTT,CASSQGQVTGNTIYF
TRBV5-1,NA,NA,16,TRBJ2-6,TGCGCCAGCAGCTTGGACCCCGGTTCTGGGGCCAACGTCCTGACTTTC,CASSLDPGSGANVLTF
TRBV10-3,NA,TRBD1,14,TRBJ1-1,TGTGCCATCAGTGCCGACAGGGAGCGGACTGAAGCTTTCTTT,CAISADRERTEAFF
TRBV12-3/TRBV12-4,NA,NA,13,TRBJ1-1,TGTGCCAGCCAGGGACACTCGAACACTGAAGCTTTCTTT,CASQGHSNTEAFF
TRBV14,NA,NA,13,TRBJ1-4,TGTGCCAGCAGCCAAGAATATTATGAAAAACTGTTTTTT,CASSQEYYEKLFF
TRBV7-7,NA,TRBD2,16,TRBJ2-5,TGTGCCAGCAGCTCCGGACTAGCGGGGAACCAAGAGACCCAGTACTTC,CASSSGLAGNQETQYF
TRBV15,medium-sized,TRBD2,17,TRBJ2-3,TGTGCCACCAGCAGAGTGGCTAGCGGGAGTGGCACAGATACGCAGTATTTT,CATSRVASGSGTDTQYF